These T cell receptor beta chains were read from a single sample in a study of beta chain features in type 1 diabetes. Method: immunoSEQ multiplex PCR; TCRdb's copy keeps in-frame clones and lacks some. The sample has around 690,000 clones, under 15% seen once; the top ten hold roughly 0.11%. The sequenced material came from naive CD4+ T cells from blood. These receptors originate from a man aged 30 to 39 with type 1 diabetes. CDR3s include the opening cysteine and the closing phenylalanine or tryptophan. Each record gives: V gene, clone size, J gene, CDR3 length, D gene, CDR3 protein, CDR3 DNA. A D gene is named only where the DNA matches it firmly. Part of the rows lack a size; the others show once, few, many or a class for expanded clones.

TRBV5-4,NA,TRBJ2-7,15,NA,CASSSLGRFNYEQYF,TGTGCCAGCAGCTCCCTGGGCAGGTTTAACTACGAGCAGTACTTC
TRBV7-9,NA,TRBJ2-2,13,NA,CASNSANTGELFF,TGTGCCAGCAACAGCGCCAACACCGGGGAGCTGTTTTTT
TRBV27,NA,TRBJ1-5,12,NA,CASSGNKQPQHF,TGTGCCAGCAGTGGAAACAAACAGCCCCAGCATTTT
TRBV5-8,NA,TRBJ1-1,13,TRBD1,CASSLVSDRGAFF,TGTGCCAGCAGCTTGGTATCGGACAGGGGCGCTTTCTTT
TRBV4-3,NA,TRBJ2-7,15,TRBD1,CASSQSGQVYDGQYF,TGCGCCAGCAGCCAGTCGGGACAGGTCTACGACGGGCAGTACTTC
TRBV20-1,NA,TRBJ2-1,10,NA,CSATGNEQFF,TGCAGTGCTACAGGGAATGAGCAGTTCTTC
TRBV5-4,NA,TRBJ1-1,14,NA,CASSGGQPLTEAFF,TGTGCCAGCAGCGGGGGACAACCCCTCACTGAAGCTTTCTTT
TRBV4-3,few,TRBJ2-1,15,TRBD1,CASSQPGTGVNEQFF,TGCGCCAGCAGCCAGCCCGGGACAGGGGTCAATGAGCAGTTCTTC
TRBV9,NA,TRBJ1-6,13,NA,CASSNQGLAPLHF,TGTGCCAGCAGCAACCAGGGCTTGGCACCCCTCCACTTT
TRBV7-9,few,TRBJ2-7,14,NA,CASSPQLGPYEQYF,TGTGCCAGCAGCCCTCAGTTAGGACCCTACGAGCAGTACTTC
TRBV14,few,TRBJ1-1,16,NA,CASSPLSTGPNTEAFF,TGTGCCAGCAGCCCTCTATCGACAGGACCGAACACTGAAGCTTTCTTT
TRBV5-4,NA,TRBJ2-3,13,NA,CASSLGGADTQYF,TGTGCCAGCAGCTTGGGTGGGGCAGATACGCAGTATTTT
TRBV28,once,TRBJ1-2,15,NA,CASSLGSLTNYGYTF,TGTGCCAGCAGTTTAGGGTCCCTTACTAACTATGGCTACACCTTC
TRBV29-1,NA,TRBJ1-1,13,TRBD1,CSAQGQLNTEAFF,TGCAGCGCCCAGGGACAGTTGAACACTGAAGCTTTCTTT
TRBV5-1,few,TRBJ2-1,15,TRBD1,CASSLSDRGLNEQFF,TGCGCCAGCAGCTTATCCGACAGGGGGCTCAATGAGCAGTTCTTC
TRBV9,few,TRBJ1-1,13,TRBD1,CASSVVGTGSAFF,TGTGCCAGCAGCGTAGTCGGGACAGGGTCCGCTTTCTTT
TRBV20-1,NA,TRBJ1-1,11,NA,CSVGRDTEAFF,TGCAGTGTGGGGAGGGACACTGAAGCTTTCTTT
TRBV7-9,NA,TRBJ1-1,14,NA,CASSLVGPNTEAFF,TGTGCCAGCAGCTTAGTCGGGCCAAACACTGAAGCTTTCTTT
TRBV11-2,NA,TRBJ2-3,16,NA,CASSLGLGDFTDTQYF,TGTGCCAGCAGCTTAGGTCTGGGGGACTTCACAGATACGCAGTATTTT